This paragraph covers one T cell receptor beta chain sequence. Its cognate antigen is unknown. The conserved phenylalanine or tryptophan normally closing the CDR3 is absent here, so this likely arose from a read error. TCRdb fed the PCR reads into MiXCR, producing one record per CDR3 protein. The repertoire has around 460,000 distinct CDR3 sequences, approximately 25% of them found once; the top ten carry under 0.8%. This sample was taken from a study of molecular identifiers for immune sequencing clone quantification. At the level of the study: Replicate RNA from about 19,000 or 110,000 naive CD8 T cells formed five aliquots; four were sequenced. General study findings and limits: Sizes of highly expanded clones could be underestimated through identical TCRs sharing a barcode. Clones that exceeded 20 RNA copies held over 99% of effector molecules, yet under 1% in naive cells.

This CDR3 is built from 15 residues. Germline-derived CDR1 and CDR2 are MGHRA and YSYEKL. The germline V and J ends were trimmed by 1 base and 6 bases, with 13 bases remaining between them. Naive CD8 T cells underwent sorting with the CD8+CD4-CCR7+CD45RA+ definition. This TCR derives from a human donor in good health. Some libraries in this study had Jurkat cell RNA spiked in. The genes are TRBV4-1 and TRBJ1-5; weak D call: TRBD1 (6 bases). The material sequenced was naive CD8+ T cells from blood, with Jurkat cell RNA spiked in. Subset meaning: FACS-sorted CD8+CD4-CCR7+CD45RA+ naive T cells. Written as DNA, the CDR3 is TGCGCCAGCAGCCAAGTTACAGGGAGTAGTCAGCCCCAGCATCTT. The encoded protein is CASSQVTGSSQPQHL.